This T cell receptor (beta chain) was recovered during a study of beta chain features in type 1 diabetes. Study results and limitations: Significant though moderate, a shortening of TCRB CDR3s appeared in all four CD4+ subsets of Type 1 diabetes patients.

The CDR3 totals 15 residues. Germline-derived CDR1 and CDR2 are MNHNS and SASEGT. Trimming at V came to 8 bases and at J to 7 bases, leaving 11 bases not matched to a gene. Worth noting for this clone: What it recognizes is unknown.

Expressed TCRB transcripts were sequenced because the isolated RNA had all been reverse transcribed beforehand. Here immunoSEQ multiplex PCR was the method, and the copy in TCRdb shows in-frame clones only, minus some. The sample has around 150,000 clones; 6.9% are singletons. The sample consisted of central memory CD4+ T cells from blood. V is TRBV6-1 and J is TRBJ2-1; TRBD1 agrees at 10 bases. This TCR was recovered from a woman in her twenties or thirties in good health. CDR3 sequence: CASGAGTGVANEQFF. CDR3 in DNA: TGTGCCAGCGGCGCCGGGACAGGGGTTGCAAATGAGCAGTTCTTC.